This TCR beta chain comes out of a study of Graves' ophthalmopathy and Graves' hyperthyroidism. Hyperthyroidism showing no ophthalmopathy within 18 months of follow-up was stable. Diagnosis used clinical symptoms, serum thyroxine, TRAb, thyroid ultrasound and orbital computed tomography. Amplification targeted the TCR beta CDR3 regions, with RNA transcripts as the source material. Investigators did first-round RT-PCR with HTBI primers, then second-round multiplex PCR. Using its own MiXCR run on the multiplex PCR reads, TCRdb lists one record per CDR3 protein. Among more than 300,000 distinct CDR3 sequences, about 15% were seen once, and the ten largest hold roughly 2.4%. CDR3 length equals 20 residues. V was trimmed by 5 bases and J by 1 base, leaving 26 bases between them. Germline V gene sequence: CDR1 MDHEN, CDR2 SYDVKM. This clonotype was recorded at least ten times. Its matching antigen is unknown.

Study-wide points: The model flagged ophthalmopathy progression at about 71% sensitivity and 72% to 80% specificity. Built on 13 signatures, a model told ophthalmopathy apart from stable hyperthyroidism with almost 90% sensitivity and approximately 81% specificity.

V and J are TRBV28 and TRBJ2-2; tentatively, D is TRBD2 (5 bases). The sequencing input was peripheral blood. This sequence was found in an adult woman with stable Graves' hyperthyroidism. The CDR3 spells CASSSYWLANFYKNTGELFF. Written as DNA, the CDR3 is TGTGCCAGCAGTAGCTACTGGCTAGCAAATTTCTACAAGAACACCGGGGAGCTGTTTTTT.